The present TCR beta chain was sequenced within a study of cytomegalovirus exposure and HLA in healthy donors (dated by TCRdb to about 2017). Concerning the study at large: An earlier analysis of roughly 500 of the donors reported about 300 Gb of sequence data and some 110 million unique TCR beta sequences obtained from about 179 million T cells. Among roughly 370 genotyped donors of the cohort, an average of about 240,000 unique TCR beta nucleotide sequences were sequenced per donor, about a sixth of them non-productive. Rather than using new phenotypic data, the later analysis identified candidate immune exposures from TCR beta sequences and from how often those sequences occurred across donors. Approximately 300 gigabases of sequencing data and roughly 81 million unique TCR sequences made up an early release that covered nearly 650 HLA-typed donors. A later genetic analysis took genome-wide SNP genotypes for 398 of the 666 donors and used that subset as a discovery cohort. High-throughput TCR immunosequencing, statistical association of individual TCRs with disease status, and machine learning were combined to predict cytomegalovirus infection status. A separate validation cohort of roughly 120 different subjects was used in addition to the approximately 670-subject first cohort. Donor age, sex, ethnicity and CMV serostatus were collected together with the repertoire data. The genetic ancestry cluster associated with self-reported Caucasian donors included 80% to 90% of the 350 to 500 genotyped donors. The study profiled the T cell repertoires of under 700 subjects by immunosequencing and related them to cytomegalovirus serostatus. An earlier analysis of some 600 of the donors applied high-throughput TCR beta sequencing to assess whether each TCR beta V gene segment acted as functional or pseudogenic. All discovery cohort repertoires had been generated using a single sequencing platform. HLA typing included class I and class II loci at four-digit resolution. Typing coverage differed by locus: A, B, C, DRB1 and DQB1 were typed in roughly 620-640 donors, DQA1 in about 560, DPA1 in around 610, and DPB1 in 400 to 490. In a later analysis, previously published TCR beta repertoires from hundreds of donors were re-analyzed and high-resolution HLA genotyping was added so that TCR occurrence patterns could be studied. The study aimed to test whether signatures of past pathogen exposure could be identified by cataloging public T cell receptors. Roughly 5 DR-DQ haplotypes were treated as single units for association and clustering because of strong linkage in the cohort.

In total, just over 650 healthy bone marrow donors made up the cohort. Cohort members were all nominally healthy when sampled, although unrecorded immune exposures were likely present. The donor tested CMV seronegative, placing the donor among the roughly 400 seronegative members of the cohort. Every donor gave a peripheral blood sample, and the peripheral blood mononuclear cells from that sample were used for TCR beta sequencing. The Qiagen DNeasy Blood Extraction Kit was used to extract genomic DNA from the blood cell samples. The library relied on the immunoSEQ multiplex PCR assay. For the multiplex PCR, a mixture combining 60 forward primers for TCR Vbeta segments and 13 reverse primers for TCR Jbeta segments was used. Amplification of the CDR3 region of rearranged TCR beta genes was performed with a multiplex PCR assay on genomic DNA. Amplified TCR beta libraries were sequenced as 87-base-pair reads on the Illumina HiSeq System. In the source study's methods: A later analysis counted tens of millions of unique TCR beta chains across the approximately 700 repertoires, and roughly 10 million of these chains were shared by at least two donors. A nearest-neighbor algorithm error-corrected the raw reads and collapsed the reads into unique sequences, merging closely related sequences to remove PCR and sequencing errors. Alignment of CDR3 sequences to IMGT reference sequences was used to assign V, D and J gene segments. Each retained sequence needed at least a six-nucleotide match to both a V gene segment and a J gene segment. Rearrangements were classified as productive when the CDR3 lacked stop codons and remained in frame with V and J, and all other rearrangements were classified as non-productive. Following IMGT convention, CDR3 was defined as the stretch from the second conserved V-encoded cysteine to the conserved J-encoded phenylalanine. The earlier analysis of some 550 of the donors excluded any sequence lacking an unambiguous match to a single V gene segment. An earlier analysis of 587 of the donors classified V segments as functional when productive rearrangements were above 56.7% and as segregating when the standard deviation between donors was above 5%. A statistical classification framework was built for diagnosing cytomegalovirus status from the catalog of TCR beta chain sequences. A later analysis assigned V and J genes by comparing TCR nucleotide sequences with IMGT/GENE-DB human TR gene sequences. In a later analysis, CDR3 sequences and most-parsimonious VDJ recombination scenarios were assigned using the TCRdist pipeline. In a later analysis, each TCR beta chain was defined by its CDR3 amino acid sequence together with its V-gene family, and reads without a unique V-gene family were excluded. To address suspected cross-contamination and a sequencing artifact, a later analysis removed several hundred highly shared, low-generation-probability nucleotide sequences. A later analysis calculated a clonal expansion index for each public chain from normalized within-repertoire ranks of inferred template counts. In a later analysis, generation probabilities were computed with a VDJ recombination model fitted to out-of-frame rearrangements, and the resulting probabilities were checked against IGoR. In a later analysis, hypergeometric tests were used to score TCR-TCR, TCR-HLA and TCR-CMV co-occurrence, with a repertoire-size bias correction applied to TCR pairs. To estimate false discovery rates, a later analysis permuted the HLA or CMV assignments 20 times. In a later analysis, co-occurring TCRs were grouped with DBSCAN, and TCRdist sequence similarity was added when clustering was performed within HLA-allele-positive subsets. For co-occurrence clustering, repertoires with fewer than 30,000 or more than 120,000 public chains were excluded, along with a handful of repertoires with anomalous nucleotide sharing. This is the immuneACCESS table as TCRdb keeps it, with only in-frame sequences that have V and J called. A part of the clones is gone; compared with another copy, unresolved V genes explain less than half, and the rest is unexplained. For V, J and clone size, that table is used; D and trimming come from the DNA. This sample has approximately 100,000 clones in its table, and around 75% of those were observed once. Together, the top ten hold 10% of the sample.

Overall study results and their limits: A later analysis found that HLA-associated TCR beta chains were more clonally expanded and had lower generation probabilities than equally common non-associated chains. This cohort had only TCR beta chains sequenced, and the lack of alpha or paired-chain data limited which features could be detected. Specific HLA alleles were associated with 15,000 to 20,000 TCR beta sequences at a false discovery rate of 0.05 in a later analysis. A further reported finding was that TCR beta sequences accurately predicted the HLA-A and HLA-B alleles for most subjects in the first cohort. A later genetic analysis associated a missense DCLRE1C variant with V-gene and J-gene trimming of TCR beta chains, and an independent cohort replicated the association. In an earlier analysis of some 500 of the donors, most TCR beta V segments were observed in productive rearrangements about 87% or about 30% of the time, broadly matching IMGT annotations. Because counts were too low, about 15 rarely observed V segments, including chromosome 9 orphons, were left out of the earlier analysis of approximately 580 of the donors. Some IMGT-functional V segments, including TRBV6-2 and TRBV6-3, could not be told apart with the 87-base-pair reads, so those segments were excluded. When HLA alleles, especially DR and DQ, strongly co-occurred, attributing TCR associations to individual alleles was difficult. CMV serostatus was the only immune exposure information available for the cohort. The authors suggested that the approach could potentially be extended to other disease states and immunological phenotypes. Several of the top co-occurrence clusters appeared to be linked to parvovirus B19, influenza, CMV and Epstein-Barr virus, according to a later analysis. The sequencing pipeline was judged likely to have produced a cluster of highly shared sequence variants as a technical artifact. In a later analysis, the rate of TCR association differed among HLA loci, with DRB1 alleles having the most associated TCRs and HLA-C alleles having the fewest. Presence/absence analyses assumed roughly uniform sequencing depth across donors, an assumption that may not hold. In a later analysis, most CMV-associated TCR beta chains were found to appear HLA-restricted, with HLA associations seemingly driven largely by CMV exposure. According to a later genetic analysis, donors in an Asian-associated ancestry cluster had fewer N-insertions in productive TCRs than the approximately 630-donor mean. Correlated functional status among segregating V segments might reflect linkage disequilibrium, but an unknown experimental factor could not be ruled out. Cytomegalovirus status was reported to be diagnosed by the classifier with high specificity and sensitivity in both the original and validation cohorts. Because some donors lacked HLA typing at each locus, the association tests relied only on the typed subset. Most TCR sequences were seen in very few donors, while some public TCRs were found in many individuals. A few of the identified cytomegalovirus-associated TCR beta chains were confirmed in vitro to be specific for cytomegalovirus antigens. In the study, 164 TCR beta chains were listed as associated with cytomegalovirus.

In the case of this clone: The target of this receptor is not known. Per-nucleotide qualities are absent, and no much larger clonotype sits a single base away.

The germline V gene (reference sequence) gives CDR1 as SGHNT and CDR2 as YYREEE. Measured from the cysteine to the phenylalanine, the CDR3 is 13 residues long. Only CDR3 DNA is held: 39 bases, read in frame from base 1. This clonotype originated in a man aged 45 to 65 in good health and CMV-seronegative. Sequencing was performed on PBMCs. The chain is made from TRBV5-4 and TRBJ2-5; the D gene identity is not certain. The J call may not be correct, given that the DNA end is closer to TRBJ2-7. CDR3 reads: CASSLTGAYEQYF. The DNA is as follows: TGTGCCAGCAGCTTGACCGGAGCCTACGAGCAGTACTTC.